This T cell receptor beta chain stems from a study of cytomegalovirus exposure and HLA in healthy donors. Germline CDR1 reads SNHLY; CDR2 reads FYNNEI. Trimming took 8 bases from V and 3 from J; bases not matched to a gene: 6. This CDR3 region has 13 residues. PCR used 60 Vbeta primers and 13 Jbeta primers. Assay used: immunoSEQ multiplex PCR; TCRdb lists only in-frame clones, some missing. The sample consists of roughly 180,000 clones, roughly 80% of them appearing once. This clonotype was obtained from a woman under 40 in good health and CMV-seropositive. Source material: PBMCs. V usage is TRBV2 and J usage is TRBJ2-7; 8 bases fit TRBD2. The CDR3 loop is CASVAGLGYEQYF. The CDR3 nucleotides are TGTGCCAGCGTAGCGGGACTGGGCTACGAGCAGTACTTC.